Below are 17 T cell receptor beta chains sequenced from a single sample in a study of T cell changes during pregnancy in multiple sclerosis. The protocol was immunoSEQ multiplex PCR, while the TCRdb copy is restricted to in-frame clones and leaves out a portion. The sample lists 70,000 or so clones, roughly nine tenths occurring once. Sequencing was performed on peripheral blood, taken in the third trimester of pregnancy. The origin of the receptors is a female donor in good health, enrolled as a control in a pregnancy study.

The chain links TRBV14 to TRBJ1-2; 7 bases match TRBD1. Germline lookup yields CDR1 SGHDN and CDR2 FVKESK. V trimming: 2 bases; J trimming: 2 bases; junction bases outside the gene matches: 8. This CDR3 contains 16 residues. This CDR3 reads CASSQLTGARNYGYTF. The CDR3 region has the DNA TGTGCCAGCAGCCAACTAACAGGGGCGAGAAACTATGGCTACACCTTC.

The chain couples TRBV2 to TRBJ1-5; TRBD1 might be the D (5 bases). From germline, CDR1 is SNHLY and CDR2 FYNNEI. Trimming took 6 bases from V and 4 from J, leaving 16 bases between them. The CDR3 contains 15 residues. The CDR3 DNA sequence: TGTGCCAGCAGCCCCAGACAGTTTAGGAATCAGCCCCAGCATTTT. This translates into CASSPRQFRNQPQHF.

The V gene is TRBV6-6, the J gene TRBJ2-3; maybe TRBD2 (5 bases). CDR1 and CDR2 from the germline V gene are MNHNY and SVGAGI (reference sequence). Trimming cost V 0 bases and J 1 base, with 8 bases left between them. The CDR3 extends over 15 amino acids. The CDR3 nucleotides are TGTGCCAGCAGTTACTCAGGACTCCGCACAGATACGCAGTATTTT. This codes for CASSYSGLRTDTQYF.

CDR3 residues: CASSLDPAVVSEFF. CDR3 sequence (DNA): TGCGCCAGCAGCTTGGATCCTGCCGTGGTTTCGGAGTTCTTC. This chain connects TRBV5-1 to TRBJ2-1; unclear D gene. This CDR3 spans 14 amino acids. CDR1 and CDR2 (germline): SGHRS, YFSETQ. V was trimmed by 0 bases and J by 14 bases, leaving 18 bases between them.

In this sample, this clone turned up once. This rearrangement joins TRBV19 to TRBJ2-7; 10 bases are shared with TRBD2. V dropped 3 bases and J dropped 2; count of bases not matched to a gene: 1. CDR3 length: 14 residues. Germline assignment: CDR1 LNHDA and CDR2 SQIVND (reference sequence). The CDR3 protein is CASSITSGTYEQYF. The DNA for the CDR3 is TGTGCCAGTAGTATTACTAGCGGGACCTACGAGCAGTACTTC.

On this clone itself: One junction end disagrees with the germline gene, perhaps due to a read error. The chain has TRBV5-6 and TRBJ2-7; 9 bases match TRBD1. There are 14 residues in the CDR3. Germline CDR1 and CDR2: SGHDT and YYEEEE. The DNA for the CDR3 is TGTGCCAGCAGTTTGGACAGGGGCTATGGCGAGCAGTACTTC. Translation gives CASSLDRGYGEQYF.

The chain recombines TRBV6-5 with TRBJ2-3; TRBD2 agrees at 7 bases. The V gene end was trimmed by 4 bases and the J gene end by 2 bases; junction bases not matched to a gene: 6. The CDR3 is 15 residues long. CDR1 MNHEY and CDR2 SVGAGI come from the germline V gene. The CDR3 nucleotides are TGTGCCAGCAGTTGGAGCGGGGCTAACACAGATACGCAGTATTTT. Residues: CASSWSGANTDTQYF.

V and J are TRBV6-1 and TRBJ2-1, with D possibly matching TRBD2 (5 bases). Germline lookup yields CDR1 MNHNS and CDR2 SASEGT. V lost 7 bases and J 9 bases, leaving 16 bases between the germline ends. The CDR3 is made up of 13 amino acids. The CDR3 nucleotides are TGTGCCAGCACGGGGTATAGCCTCGGTGAGCAGTTCTTC. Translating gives CASTGYSLGEQFF.

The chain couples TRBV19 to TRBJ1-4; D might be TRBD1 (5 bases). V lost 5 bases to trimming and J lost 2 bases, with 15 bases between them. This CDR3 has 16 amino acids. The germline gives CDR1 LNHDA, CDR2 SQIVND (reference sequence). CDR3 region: CASSFPGGTTNEKLFF. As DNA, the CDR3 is TGTGCCAGTAGTTTCCCCGGGGGGACGACTAATGAAAAACTGTTTTTT. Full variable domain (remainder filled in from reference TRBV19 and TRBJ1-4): DGGITQSPKYLFRKEGQNVTLSCEQNLNHDAMYWYRQDPGQGLRLIYYSQIVNDFQKGDIAEGYSVSREKKESFPLTVTSAQKNPTAFYLCASSFPGGTTNEKLFFGSGTQLSVL.

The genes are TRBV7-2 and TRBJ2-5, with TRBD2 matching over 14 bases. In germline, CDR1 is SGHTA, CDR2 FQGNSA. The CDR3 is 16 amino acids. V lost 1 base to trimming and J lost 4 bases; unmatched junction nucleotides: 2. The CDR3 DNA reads TGTGCCAGCAGCTTAGGAGGACTAGCGGGAGGAGAGACCCAGTACTTC. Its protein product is CASSLGGLAGGETQYF.

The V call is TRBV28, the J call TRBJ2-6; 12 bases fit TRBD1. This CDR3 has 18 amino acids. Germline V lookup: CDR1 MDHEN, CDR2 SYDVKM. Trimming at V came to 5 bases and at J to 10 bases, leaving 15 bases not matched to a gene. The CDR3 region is CASSLEPPGQGAFNVLTF. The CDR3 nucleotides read TGTGCCAGCAGTCTCGAACCGCCGGGACAGGGGGCTTTTAACGTCCTGACTTTC.

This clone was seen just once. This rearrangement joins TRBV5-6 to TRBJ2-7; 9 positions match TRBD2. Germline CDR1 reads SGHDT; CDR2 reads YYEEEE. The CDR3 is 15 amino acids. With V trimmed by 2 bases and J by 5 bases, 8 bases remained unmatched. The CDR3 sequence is CASSFRREGPNEQYF. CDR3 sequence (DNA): TGTGCCAGCAGCTTTAGGCGGGAGGGCCCTAACGAGCAGTACTTC.

CDR3: CSVTGMVSYNEQFF. The CDR3 nucleotides read TGCAGCGTGACAGGGATGGTCTCCTACAATGAGCAGTTCTTC. V usage is TRBV29-1 and J usage is TRBJ2-1, with 7 bases identical to TRBD1. The germline V gene has CDR1 SQVTM and CDR2 ANQGSEA. This CDR3 has 14 amino acids. V trimming: 6 bases; J trimming: 0 bases; junction bases outside the gene matches: 5.

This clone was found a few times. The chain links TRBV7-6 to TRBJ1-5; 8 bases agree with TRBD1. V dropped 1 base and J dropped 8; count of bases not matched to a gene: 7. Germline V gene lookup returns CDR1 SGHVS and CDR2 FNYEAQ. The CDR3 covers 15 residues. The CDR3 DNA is TGTGCCAGCAGCTTAGGGCCAGGGGGCAAAGAGCCCCAGCATTTT. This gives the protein CASSLGPGGKEPQHF.

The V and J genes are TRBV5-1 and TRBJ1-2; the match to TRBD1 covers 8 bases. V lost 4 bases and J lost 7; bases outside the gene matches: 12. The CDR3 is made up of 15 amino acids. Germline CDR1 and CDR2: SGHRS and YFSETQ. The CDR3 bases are TGCGCCAGCAGCGGTGGGGGCAGGGGGCTCCGTGGCTACACCTTC. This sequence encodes CASSGGGRGLRGYTF.

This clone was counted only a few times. CDR3 residues: CASSLTRGNNQPQHF. CDR3 nucleotides: TGTGCCAGCAGCCTTACGAGGGGGAACAATCAGCCCCAGCATTTT. The genes are TRBV7-9 and TRBJ1-5; TRBD1 is a possible D gene (6 bases). Germline lookup yields CDR1 SEHNR and CDR2 FQNEAQ (reference sequence). V dropped 5 bases and J dropped 3 bases, with 14 bases sitting between them. The CDR3 contains 15 residues.

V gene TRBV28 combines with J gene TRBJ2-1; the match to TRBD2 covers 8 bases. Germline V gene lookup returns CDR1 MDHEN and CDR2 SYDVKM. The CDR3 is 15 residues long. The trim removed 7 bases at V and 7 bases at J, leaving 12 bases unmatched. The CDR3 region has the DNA TGTGCCAGCATCCTGAGCGGGAGACTCAGAAATGAGCAGTTCTTC. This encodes CASILSGRLRNEQFF.